Sequencing of this TCR beta chain was carried out in a study of T cell responses to AZD1222 COVID-19 vaccine. Assay used: immunoSEQ multiplex PCR; TCRdb lists only in-frame clones, some missing. The sample consists of fewer than 130,000 clones, 94% of them appearing once. Trimming cost V 11 bases and J 2 bases, with 13 bases left between them. The CDR3 is made up of 12 amino acids. A word on this clone: What it binds is not known.

Study-wide findings and caveats: Donors were mostly white British, more females; clonal diversity possibly underestimated.

The material sequenced was peripheral blood, taken 28 days after the second AZD1222 dose. The rearrangement joins TRBV12-3 or TRBV12-4 to TRBJ2-7; D is perhaps TRBD1 (6 bases). This receptor was obtained from an adult who received the AZD1222 COVID-19 vaccine. CDR3 DNA: TGTGCCTCCGCCAGGGGAGCCTACGAGCAGTACTTC. Residues: CASARGAYEQYF.